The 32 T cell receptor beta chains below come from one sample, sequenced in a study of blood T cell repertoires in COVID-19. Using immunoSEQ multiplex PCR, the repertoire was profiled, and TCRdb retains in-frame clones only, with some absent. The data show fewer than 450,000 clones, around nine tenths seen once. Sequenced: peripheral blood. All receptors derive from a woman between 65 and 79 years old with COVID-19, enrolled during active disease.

DNA for the CDR3: TGCGCCAGCAGCTTAATGCCGGGACTGACACATTCACCCCTCCACTTT. Its protein product is CASSLMPGLTHSPLHF. This chain uses TRBV5-1 with TRBJ1-6; the D gene is possibly TRBD1 (5 bases). Trimming left V 2 bases short and J 8 bases short, with 17 bases between. Per the germline V gene, CDR1 is SGHRS and CDR2 is YFSETQ. The CDR3 totals 16 residues.

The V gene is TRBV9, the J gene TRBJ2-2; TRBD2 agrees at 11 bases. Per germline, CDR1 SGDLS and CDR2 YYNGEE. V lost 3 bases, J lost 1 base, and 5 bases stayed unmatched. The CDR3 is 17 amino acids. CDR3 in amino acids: CASSGELAGVNTGELFF. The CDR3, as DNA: TGTGCCAGCAGCGGAGAACTAGCGGGGGTGAACACCGGGGAGCTGTTTTTT.

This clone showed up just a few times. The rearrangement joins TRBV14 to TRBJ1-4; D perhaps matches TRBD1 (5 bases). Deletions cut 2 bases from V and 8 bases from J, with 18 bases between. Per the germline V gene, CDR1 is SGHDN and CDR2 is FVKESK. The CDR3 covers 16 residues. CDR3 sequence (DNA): TGTGCCAGCAGCCAATTAGACGGGGGAACGGGAGAAAAACTGTTTTTT. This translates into CASSQLDGGTGEKLFF.

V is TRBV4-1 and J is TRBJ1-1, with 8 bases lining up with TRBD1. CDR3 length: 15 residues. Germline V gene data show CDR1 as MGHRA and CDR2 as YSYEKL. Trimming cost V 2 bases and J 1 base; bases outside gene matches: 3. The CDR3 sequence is CASSQSGQGNTEAFF. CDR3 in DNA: TGCGCCAGCAGCCAATCCGGACAGGGGAACACTGAAGCTTTCTTT.

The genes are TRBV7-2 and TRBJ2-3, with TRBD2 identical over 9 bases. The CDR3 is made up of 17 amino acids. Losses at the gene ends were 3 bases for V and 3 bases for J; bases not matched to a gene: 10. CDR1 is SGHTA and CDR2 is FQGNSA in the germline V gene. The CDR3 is CASSLRGGSAPTDTQYF. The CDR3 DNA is TGTGCCAGCAGCTTGCGGGGGGGTAGCGCCCCGACAGATACGCAGTATTTT.

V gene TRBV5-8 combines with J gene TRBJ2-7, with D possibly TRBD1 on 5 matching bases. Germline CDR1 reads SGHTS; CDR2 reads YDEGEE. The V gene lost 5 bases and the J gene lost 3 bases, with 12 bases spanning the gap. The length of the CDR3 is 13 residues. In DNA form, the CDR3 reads TGTGCCAGCAGTAAGGGGTGGCTCTACGAGCAGTACTTC. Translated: CASSKGWLYEQYF.

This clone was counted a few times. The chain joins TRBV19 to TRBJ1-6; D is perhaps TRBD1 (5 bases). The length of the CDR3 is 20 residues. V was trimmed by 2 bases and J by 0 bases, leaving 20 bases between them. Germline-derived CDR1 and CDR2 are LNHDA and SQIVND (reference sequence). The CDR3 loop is CASSIIRGTGAASYNSPLHF. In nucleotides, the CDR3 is TGTGCCAGTAGTATAATCCGCGGGACCGGGGCGGCCTCCTATAATTCACCCCTCCACTTT.

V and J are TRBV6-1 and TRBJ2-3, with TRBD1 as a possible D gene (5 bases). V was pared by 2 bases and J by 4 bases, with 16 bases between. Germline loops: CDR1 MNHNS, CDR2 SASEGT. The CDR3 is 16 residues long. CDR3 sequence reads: CASSESRRVLSDTQYF. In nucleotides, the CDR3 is TGTGCCAGCAGTGAAAGCCGCAGGGTACTATCAGATACGCAGTATTTT.

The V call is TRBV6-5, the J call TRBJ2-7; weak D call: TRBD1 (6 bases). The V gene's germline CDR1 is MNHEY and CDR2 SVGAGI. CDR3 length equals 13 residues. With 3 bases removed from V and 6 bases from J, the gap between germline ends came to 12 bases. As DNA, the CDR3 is TGTGCCAGCAGTTATTCCAGGGGCGGCGAGCAGTACTTC. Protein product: CASSYSRGGEQYF.

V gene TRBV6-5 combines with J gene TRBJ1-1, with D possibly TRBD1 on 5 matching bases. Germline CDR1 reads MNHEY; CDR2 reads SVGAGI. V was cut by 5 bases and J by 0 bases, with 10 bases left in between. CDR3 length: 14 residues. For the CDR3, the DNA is TGTGCCAGCAGTAGGGACTTTATGAACACTGAAGCTTTCTTT. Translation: CASSRDFMNTEAFF.

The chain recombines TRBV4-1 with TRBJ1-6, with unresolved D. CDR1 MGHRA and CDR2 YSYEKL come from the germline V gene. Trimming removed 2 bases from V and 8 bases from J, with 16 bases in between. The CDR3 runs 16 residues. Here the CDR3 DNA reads TGCGCCAGCAGCCAAAACCTACCCCGGGGATATTCACCCCTCCACTTT. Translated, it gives CASSQNLPRGYSPLHF.

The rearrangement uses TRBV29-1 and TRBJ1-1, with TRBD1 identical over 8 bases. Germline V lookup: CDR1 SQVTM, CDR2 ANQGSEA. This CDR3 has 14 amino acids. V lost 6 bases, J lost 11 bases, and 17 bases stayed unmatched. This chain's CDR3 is CSVDKWTGFVLAFF. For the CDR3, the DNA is TGCAGCGTCGACAAGTGGACAGGGTTTGTTTTGGCTTTCTTT.

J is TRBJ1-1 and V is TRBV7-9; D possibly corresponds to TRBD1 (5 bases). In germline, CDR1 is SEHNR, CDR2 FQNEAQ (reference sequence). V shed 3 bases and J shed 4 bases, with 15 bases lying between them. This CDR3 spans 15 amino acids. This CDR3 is CASSFVTGTGTEAFF. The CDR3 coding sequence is TGTGCCAGCAGCTTCGTCACAGGTACGGGCACTGAAGCTTTCTTT.

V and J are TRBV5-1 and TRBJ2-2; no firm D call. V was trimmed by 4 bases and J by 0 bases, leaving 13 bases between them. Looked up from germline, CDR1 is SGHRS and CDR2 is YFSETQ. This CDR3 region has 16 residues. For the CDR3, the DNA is TGCGCCAGCAGCCCCTTCGGTGGTTCGAACACCGGGGAGCTGTTTTTT. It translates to CASSPFGGSNTGELFF.

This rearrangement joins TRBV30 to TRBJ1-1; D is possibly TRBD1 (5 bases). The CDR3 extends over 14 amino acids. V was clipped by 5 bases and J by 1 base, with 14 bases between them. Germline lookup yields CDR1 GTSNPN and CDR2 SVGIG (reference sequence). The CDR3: CAWDLGLTNTEAFF. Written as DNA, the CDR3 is TGTGCCTGGGACCTGGGACTTACGAACACTGAAGCTTTCTTT.

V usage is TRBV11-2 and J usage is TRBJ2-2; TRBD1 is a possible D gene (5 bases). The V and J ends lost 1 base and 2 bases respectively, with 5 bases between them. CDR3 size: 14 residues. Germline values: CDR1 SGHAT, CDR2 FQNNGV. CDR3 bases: TGTGCCAGCAGCTTAGGGACAAACACCGGGGAGCTGTTTTTT. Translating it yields CASSLGTNTGELFF. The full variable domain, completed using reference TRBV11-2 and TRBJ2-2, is EAGVAQSPRYKIIEKRQSVAFWCNPISGHATLYWYQQILGQGPKLLIQFQNNGVVDDSQLPKDRFSAERLKGVDSTLKIQPAKLEDSAVYLCASSLGTNTGELFFGEGSRLTVL.

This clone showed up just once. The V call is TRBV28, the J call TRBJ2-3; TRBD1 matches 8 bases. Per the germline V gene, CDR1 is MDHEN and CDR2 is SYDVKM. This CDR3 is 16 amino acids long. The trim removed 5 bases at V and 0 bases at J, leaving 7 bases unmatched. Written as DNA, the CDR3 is TGTGCCAGCAGTACCGAACAGGGGGTTAGCACAGATACGCAGTATTTT. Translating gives CASSTEQGVSTDTQYF. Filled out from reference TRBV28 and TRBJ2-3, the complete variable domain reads DVKVTQSSRYLVKRTGEKVFLECVQDMDHENMFWYRQDPGLGLRLIYFSYDVKMKEKGDIPEGYSVSREKKERFSLILESASTNQTSMYLCASSTEQGVSTDTQYFGPGTRLTVL.

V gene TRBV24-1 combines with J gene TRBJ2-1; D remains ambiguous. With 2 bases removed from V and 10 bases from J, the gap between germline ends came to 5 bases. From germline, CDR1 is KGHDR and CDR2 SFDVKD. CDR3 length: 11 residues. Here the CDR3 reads CATSDSLEQFF. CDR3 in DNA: TGTGCCACCAGTGATTCCCTCGAGCAGTTCTTC.

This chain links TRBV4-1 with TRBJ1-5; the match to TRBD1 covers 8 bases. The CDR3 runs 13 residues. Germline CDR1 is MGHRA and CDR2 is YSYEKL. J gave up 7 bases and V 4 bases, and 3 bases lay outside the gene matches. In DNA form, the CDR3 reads TGCGCCAGCAGCCCGGACAGGGAGCAGCCCCAGCATTTT. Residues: CASSPDREQPQHF.

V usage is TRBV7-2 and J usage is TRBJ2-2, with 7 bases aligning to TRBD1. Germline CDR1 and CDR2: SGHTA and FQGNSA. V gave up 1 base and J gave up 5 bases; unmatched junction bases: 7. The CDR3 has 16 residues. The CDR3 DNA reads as TGTGCCAGCAGCTTAGTAGGGGGCAAAATAACCGGGGAGCTGTTTTTT. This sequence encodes CASSLVGGKITGELFF.

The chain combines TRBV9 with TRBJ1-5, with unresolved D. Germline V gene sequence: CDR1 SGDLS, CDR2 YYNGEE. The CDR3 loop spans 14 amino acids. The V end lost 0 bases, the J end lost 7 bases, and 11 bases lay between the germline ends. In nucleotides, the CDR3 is TGTGCCAGCAGCGTAGATGGGAGGATCCAGCCCCAGCATTTT. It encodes CASSVDGRIQPQHF.

CDR3 in amino acids: CASSTNRGPGYTF. In nucleotides, the CDR3 is TGTGCCAGCAGCACGAACAGGGGCCCTGGCTACACCTTC. The chain couples TRBV7-8 to TRBJ1-2; the match to TRBD1 covers 7 bases. V lost 5 bases, J lost 7 bases, and 7 bases stayed unmatched. Germline loops: CDR1 SGHVS, CDR2 FQNEAQ. The CDR3 loop spans 13 amino acids.

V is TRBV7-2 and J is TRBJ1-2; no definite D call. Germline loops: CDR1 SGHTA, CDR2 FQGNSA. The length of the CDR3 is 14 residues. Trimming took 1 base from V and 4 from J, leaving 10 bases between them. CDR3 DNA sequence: TGTGCCAGCAGCTTAGTAGTCACGGGCTATGGCTACACCTTC. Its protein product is CASSLVVTGYGYTF.

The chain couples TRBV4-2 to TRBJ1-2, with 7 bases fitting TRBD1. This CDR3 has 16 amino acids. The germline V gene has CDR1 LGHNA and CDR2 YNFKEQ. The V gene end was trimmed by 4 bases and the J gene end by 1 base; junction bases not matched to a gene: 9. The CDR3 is CASSRISGTDNYGYTF. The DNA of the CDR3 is TGTGCCAGCAGCCGAATATCCGGGACAGATAACTATGGCTACACCTTC.

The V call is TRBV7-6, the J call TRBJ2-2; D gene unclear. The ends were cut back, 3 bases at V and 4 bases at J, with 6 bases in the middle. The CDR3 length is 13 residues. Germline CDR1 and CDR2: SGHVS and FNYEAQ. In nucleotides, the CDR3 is TGTGCCAGCAGCTTTTATAGCACCGGGGAGCTGTTTTTT. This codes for CASSFYSTGELFF.

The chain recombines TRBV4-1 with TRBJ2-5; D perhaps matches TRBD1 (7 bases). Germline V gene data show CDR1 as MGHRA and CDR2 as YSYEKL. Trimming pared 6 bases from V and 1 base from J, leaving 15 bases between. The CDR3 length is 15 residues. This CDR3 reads CASSPGRGVQETQYF. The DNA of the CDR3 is TGCGCCAGCAGTCCAGGCAGGGGGGTCCAAGAGACCCAGTACTTC.

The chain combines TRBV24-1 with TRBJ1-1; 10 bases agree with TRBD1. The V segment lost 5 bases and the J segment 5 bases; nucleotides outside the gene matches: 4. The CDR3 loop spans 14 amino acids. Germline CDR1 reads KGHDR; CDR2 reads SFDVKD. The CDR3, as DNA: TGTGCCACCAGTGGCCCGGGACAGGGGACTGAAGCTTTCTTT. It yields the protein CATSGPGQGTEAFF.

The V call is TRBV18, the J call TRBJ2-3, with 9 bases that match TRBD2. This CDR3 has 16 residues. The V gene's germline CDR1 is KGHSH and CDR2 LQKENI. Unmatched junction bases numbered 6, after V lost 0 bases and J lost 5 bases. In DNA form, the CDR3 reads TGTGCCAGCTCACCACCCGCGGGGGGGAAGGGAGATACGCAGTATTTT. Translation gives CASSPPAGGKGDTQYF.

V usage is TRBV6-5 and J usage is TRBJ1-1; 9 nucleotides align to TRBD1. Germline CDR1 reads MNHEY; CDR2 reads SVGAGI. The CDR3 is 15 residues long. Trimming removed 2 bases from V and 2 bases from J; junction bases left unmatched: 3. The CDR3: CASSYGGQGNTEAFF. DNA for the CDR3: TGTGCCAGCAGTTACGGGGGACAGGGTAACACTGAAGCTTTCTTT.

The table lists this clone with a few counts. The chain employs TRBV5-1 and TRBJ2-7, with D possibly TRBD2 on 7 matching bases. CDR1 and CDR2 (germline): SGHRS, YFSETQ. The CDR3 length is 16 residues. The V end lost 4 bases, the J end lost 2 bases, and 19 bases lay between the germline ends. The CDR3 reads CASSLEGGTVTYEQYF. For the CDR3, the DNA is TGCGCCAGCAGCCTGGAGGGGGGGACTGTGACCTACGAGCAGTACTTC.

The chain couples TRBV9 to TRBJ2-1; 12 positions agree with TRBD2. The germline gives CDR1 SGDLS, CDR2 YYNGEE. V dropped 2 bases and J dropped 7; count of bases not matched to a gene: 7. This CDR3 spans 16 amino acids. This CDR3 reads CASSVGLAGPGNEQFF. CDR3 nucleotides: TGTGCCAGCAGCGTCGGACTAGCGGGGCCGGGGAATGAGCAGTTCTTC.

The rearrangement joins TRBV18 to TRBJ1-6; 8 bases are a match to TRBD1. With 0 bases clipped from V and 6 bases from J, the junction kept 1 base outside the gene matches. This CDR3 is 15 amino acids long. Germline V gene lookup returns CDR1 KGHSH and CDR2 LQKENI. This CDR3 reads CASSPPGQANSPLHF. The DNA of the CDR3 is TGTGCCAGCTCACCACCGGGACAGGCTAATTCACCCCTCCACTTT.